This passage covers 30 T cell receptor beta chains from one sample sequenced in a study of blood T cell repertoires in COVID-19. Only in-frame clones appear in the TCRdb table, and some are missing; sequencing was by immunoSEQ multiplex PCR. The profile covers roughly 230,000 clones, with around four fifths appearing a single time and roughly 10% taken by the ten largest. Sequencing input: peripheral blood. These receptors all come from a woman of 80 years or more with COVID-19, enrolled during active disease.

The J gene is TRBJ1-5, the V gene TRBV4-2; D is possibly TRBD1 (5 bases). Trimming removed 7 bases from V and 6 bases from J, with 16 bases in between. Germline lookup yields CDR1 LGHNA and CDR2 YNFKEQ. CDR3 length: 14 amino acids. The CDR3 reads CASIWRGLGQPQHF. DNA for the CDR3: TGTGCCAGCATTTGGCGGGGGTTGGGTCAGCCCCAGCATTTT.

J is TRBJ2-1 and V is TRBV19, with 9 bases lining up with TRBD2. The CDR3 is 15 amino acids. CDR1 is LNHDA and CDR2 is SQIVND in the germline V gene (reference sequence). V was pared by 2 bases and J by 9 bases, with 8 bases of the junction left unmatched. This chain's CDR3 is CASSILGGGAVEQFF. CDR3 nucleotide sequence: TGTGCCAGTAGTATATTAGGCGGGGGGGCGGTTGAGCAGTTCTTC.

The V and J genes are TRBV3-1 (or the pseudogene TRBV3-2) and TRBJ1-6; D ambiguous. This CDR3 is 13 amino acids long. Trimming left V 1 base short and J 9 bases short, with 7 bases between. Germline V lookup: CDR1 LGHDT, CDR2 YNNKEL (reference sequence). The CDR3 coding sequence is TGTGCCAGCAGCCAAGGGTCAGTTTCACCCCTCCACTTT. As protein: CASSQGSVSPLHF.

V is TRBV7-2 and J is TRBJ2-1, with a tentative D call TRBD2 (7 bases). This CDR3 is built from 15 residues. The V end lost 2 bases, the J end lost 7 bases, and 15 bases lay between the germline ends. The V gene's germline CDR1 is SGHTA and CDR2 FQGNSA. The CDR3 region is CASSLRGGRGNEQFF. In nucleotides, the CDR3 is TGTGCCAGCAGCTTAAGGGGGGGACGCGGAAATGAGCAGTTCTTC.

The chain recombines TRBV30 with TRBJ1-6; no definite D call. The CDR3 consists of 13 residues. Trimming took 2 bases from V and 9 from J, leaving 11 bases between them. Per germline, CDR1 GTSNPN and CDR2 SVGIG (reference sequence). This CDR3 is CAWSPSGGSPLHF. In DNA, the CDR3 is TGTGCCTGGAGTCCCTCTGGCGGTTCACCCCTCCACTTT.

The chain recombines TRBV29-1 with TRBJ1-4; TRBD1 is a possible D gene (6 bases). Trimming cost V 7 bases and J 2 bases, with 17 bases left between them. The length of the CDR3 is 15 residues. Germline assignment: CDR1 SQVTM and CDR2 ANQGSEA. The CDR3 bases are TGCAGCGCCTCGACAGGCTTAAGGACTAATGAAAAACTGTTTTTT. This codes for CSASTGLRTNEKLFF.

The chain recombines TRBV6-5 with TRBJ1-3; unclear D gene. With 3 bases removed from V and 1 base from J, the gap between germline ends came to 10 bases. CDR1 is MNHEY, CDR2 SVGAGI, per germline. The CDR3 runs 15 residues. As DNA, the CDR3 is TGTGCCAGCAGTTATTACAGTAGGTCTGGAAACACCATATATTTT. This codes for CASSYYSRSGNTIYF.

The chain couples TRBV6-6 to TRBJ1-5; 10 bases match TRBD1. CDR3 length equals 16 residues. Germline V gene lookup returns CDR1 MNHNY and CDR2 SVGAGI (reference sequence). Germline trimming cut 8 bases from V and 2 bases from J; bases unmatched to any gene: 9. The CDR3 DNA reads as TGTGCCAGCTCCGAGGGACAGGGGATGGGCAATCAGCCCCAGCATTTT. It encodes CASSEGQGMGNQPQHF.

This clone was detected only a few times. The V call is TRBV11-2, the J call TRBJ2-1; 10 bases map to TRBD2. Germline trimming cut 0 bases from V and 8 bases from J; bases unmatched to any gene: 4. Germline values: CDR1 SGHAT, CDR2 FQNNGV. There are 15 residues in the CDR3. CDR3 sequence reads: CASSLEGLARYEQFF. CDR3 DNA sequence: TGTGCCAGCAGCTTAGAGGGACTAGCGAGGTATGAGCAGTTCTTC.

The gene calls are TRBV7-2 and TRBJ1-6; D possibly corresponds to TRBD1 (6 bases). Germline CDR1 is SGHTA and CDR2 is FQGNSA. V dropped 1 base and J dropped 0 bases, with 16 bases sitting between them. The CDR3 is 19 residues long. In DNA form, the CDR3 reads TGTGCCAGCAGCTTAGGCCCTCGGGGACAAAGCTCCTATAATTCACCCCTCCACTTT. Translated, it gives CASSLGPRGQSSYNSPLHF.

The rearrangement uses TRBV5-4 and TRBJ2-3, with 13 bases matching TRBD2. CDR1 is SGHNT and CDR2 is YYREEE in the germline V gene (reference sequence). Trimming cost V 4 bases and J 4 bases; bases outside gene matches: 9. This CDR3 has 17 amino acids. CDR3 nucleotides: TGTGCCAGCAGCCGGGGACTAGCGGGGACAGGCTCAGATACGCAGTATTTT. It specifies CASSRGLAGTGSDTQYF.

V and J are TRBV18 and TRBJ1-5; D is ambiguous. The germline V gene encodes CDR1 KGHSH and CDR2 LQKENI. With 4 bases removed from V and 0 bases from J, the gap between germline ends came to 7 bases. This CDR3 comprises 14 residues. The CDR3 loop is CASSQDSSNQPQHF. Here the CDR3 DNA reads TGTGCCAGCTCACAGGACTCTAGCAATCAGCCCCAGCATTTT.

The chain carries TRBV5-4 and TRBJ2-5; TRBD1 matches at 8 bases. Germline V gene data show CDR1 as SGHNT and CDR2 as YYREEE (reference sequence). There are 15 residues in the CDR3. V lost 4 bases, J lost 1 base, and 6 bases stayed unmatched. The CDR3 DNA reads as TGTGCCAGCAGCCCTGGACAGGGTAGCCAAGAGACCCAGTACTTC. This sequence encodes CASSPGQGSQETQYF.

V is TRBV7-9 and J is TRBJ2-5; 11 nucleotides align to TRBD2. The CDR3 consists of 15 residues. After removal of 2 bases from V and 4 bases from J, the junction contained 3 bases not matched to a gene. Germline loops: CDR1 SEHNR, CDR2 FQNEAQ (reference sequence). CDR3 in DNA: TGTGCCAGCAGCTTAACTAGCGGGGGTGGAGAGACCCAGTACTTC. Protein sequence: CASSLTSGGGETQYF.

CDR3 loop: CASSFGRKGGTENADTQYF. The CDR3 region has the DNA TGTGCCAGCAGTTTCGGGAGGAAGGGCGGTACCGAAAACGCAGATACGCAGTATTTT. V gene TRBV6-4 combines with J gene TRBJ2-3; TRBD2 matches 7 bases. V was clipped by 5 bases and J by 4 bases; unmatched bases: 21. This CDR3 spans 19 amino acids. Germline V CDR1 and CDR2: MRHNA, SNTAGT.

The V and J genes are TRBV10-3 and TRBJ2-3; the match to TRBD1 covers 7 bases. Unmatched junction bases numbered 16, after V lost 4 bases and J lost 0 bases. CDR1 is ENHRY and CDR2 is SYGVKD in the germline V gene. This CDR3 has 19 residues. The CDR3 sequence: CAISAARDRVRSSTDTQYF. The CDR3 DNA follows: TGTGCCATCAGTGCCGCCCGAGACAGGGTTCGTAGCAGCACAGATACGCAGTATTTT.

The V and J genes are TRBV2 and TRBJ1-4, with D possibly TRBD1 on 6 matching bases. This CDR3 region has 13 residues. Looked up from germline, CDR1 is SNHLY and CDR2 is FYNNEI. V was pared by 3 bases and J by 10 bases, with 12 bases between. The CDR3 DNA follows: TGTGCCAGCAGTGACCCTACAGGGATAAAACTGTTTTTT. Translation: CASSDPTGIKLFF.

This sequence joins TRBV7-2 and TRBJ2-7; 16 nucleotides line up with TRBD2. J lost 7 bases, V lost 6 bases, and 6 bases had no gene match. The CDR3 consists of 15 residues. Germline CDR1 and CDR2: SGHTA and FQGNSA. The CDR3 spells CASRMPGLAGGEQYF. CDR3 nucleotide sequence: TGTGCCAGCAGGATGCCGGGACTAGCGGGGGGGGAGCAGTACTTC.

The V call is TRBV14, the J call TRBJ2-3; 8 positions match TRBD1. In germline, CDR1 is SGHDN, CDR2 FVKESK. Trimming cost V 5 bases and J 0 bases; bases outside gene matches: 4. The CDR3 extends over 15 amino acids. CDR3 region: CASSEQGGSTDTQYF. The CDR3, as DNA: TGTGCCAGCAGCGAACAGGGGGGAAGCACAGATACGCAGTATTTT.

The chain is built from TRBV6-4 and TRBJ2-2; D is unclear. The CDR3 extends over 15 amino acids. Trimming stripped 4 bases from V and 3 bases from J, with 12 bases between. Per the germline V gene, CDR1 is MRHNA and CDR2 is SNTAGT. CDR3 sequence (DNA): TGTGCCAGCAGTGCCACCCCGAGTGACACCGGGGAGCTGTTTTTT. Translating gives CASSATPSDTGELFF.

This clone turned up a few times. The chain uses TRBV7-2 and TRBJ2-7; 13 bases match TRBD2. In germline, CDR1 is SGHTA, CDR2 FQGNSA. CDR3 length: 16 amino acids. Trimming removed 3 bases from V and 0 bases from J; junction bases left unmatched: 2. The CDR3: CASSLTSGGPSYEQYF. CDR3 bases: TGTGCCAGCAGCTTGACTAGCGGGGGGCCCTCCTACGAGCAGTACTTC.

The CDR3 DNA follows: TGTGCCAGCAAGGCGGGACTAGCGGGGACAGATACGCAGTATTTT. This gives the protein CASKAGLAGTDTQYF. The chain links TRBV2 to TRBJ2-3; 13 bases map to TRBD2. The V gene end was trimmed by 7 bases and the J gene end by 3 bases; junction bases not matched to a gene: 4. The CDR3 spans 15 residues. The germline V gene has CDR1 SNHLY and CDR2 FYNNEI.

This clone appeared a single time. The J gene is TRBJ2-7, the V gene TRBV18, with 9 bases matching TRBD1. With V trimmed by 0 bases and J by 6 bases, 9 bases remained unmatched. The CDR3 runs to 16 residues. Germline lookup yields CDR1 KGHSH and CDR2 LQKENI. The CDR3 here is CASSPPGRQGVGEQYF. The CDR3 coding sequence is TGTGCCAGCTCACCACCGGGCAGACAGGGGGTTGGCGAGCAGTACTTC.

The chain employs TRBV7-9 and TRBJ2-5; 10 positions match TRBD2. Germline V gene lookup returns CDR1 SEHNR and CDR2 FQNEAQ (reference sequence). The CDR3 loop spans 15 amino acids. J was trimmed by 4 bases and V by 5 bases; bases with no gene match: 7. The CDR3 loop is CASSPSGGAVETQYF. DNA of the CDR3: TGTGCCAGCAGCCCAAGCGGGGGGGCCGTAGAGACCCAGTACTTC.

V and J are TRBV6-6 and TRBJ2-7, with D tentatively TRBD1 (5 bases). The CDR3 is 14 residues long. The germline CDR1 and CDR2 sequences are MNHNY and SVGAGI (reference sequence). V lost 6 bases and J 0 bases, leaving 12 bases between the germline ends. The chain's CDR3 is CASSLGDSSYEQYV. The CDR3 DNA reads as TGTGCCAGCAGCCTAGGAGACAGCTCCTACGAGCAGTACGTC.

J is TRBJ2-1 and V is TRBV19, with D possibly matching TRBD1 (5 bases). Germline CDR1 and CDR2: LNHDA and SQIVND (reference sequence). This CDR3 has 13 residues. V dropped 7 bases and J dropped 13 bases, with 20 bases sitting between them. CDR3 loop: CASTSTQGFGQFF. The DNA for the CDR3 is TGTGCCAGTACCTCCACCCAGGGATTTGGTCAGTTCTTC.

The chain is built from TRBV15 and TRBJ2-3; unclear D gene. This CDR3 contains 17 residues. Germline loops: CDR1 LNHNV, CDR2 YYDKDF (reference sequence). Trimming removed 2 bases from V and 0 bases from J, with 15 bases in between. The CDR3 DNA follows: TGTGCCACCAGCAGACAGAAAGCTAGTTTTAGCACAGATACGCAGTATTTT. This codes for CATSRQKASFSTDTQYF.

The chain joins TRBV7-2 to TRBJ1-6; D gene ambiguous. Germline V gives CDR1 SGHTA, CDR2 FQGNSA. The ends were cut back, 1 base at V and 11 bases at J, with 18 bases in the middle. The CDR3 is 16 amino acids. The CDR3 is CASSLEEGRLVPPLHF. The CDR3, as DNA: TGTGCCAGCAGCTTAGAGGAAGGGAGGTTGGTGCCACCCCTCCACTTT.

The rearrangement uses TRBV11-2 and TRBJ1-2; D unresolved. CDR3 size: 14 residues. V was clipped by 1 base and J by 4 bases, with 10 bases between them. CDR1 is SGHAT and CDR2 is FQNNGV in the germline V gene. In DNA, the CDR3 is TGTGCCAGCAGCTTAGCCTCCCAGATCTATGGCTACACCTTC. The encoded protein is CASSLASQIYGYTF.

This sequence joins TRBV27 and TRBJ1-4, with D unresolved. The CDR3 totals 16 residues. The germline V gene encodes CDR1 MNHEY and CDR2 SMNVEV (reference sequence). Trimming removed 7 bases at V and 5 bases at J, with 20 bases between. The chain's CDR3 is CASKEGHNSLNEKLFF. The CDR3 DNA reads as TGTGCCAGCAAGGAGGGCCACAACAGCTTGAATGAAAAACTGTTTTTT.